This TCR beta chain was sequenced for a study of STAT5B mutations in CD4+ large granular lymphocyte leukemia. A remark on this clone: Its antigen is as yet unknown.

The CDR3 has 16 residues. CDR1 is MGHRA and CDR2 is YSYEKL in the germline V gene. Sequencing was at survey level. Study processing details: Productive clonotypes were detectable down to 2.59 x 10-5 frequency. Some clones are missing from TCRdb's copy, which holds only in-frame ones; the method was immunoSEQ multiplex PCR. That table is the source of V, J and clone size, and D and trimming were worked out from the DNA. This repertoire shows about 35,000 clones, 75% to 85% found once; its top ten account for approximately 4.7%. Study conclusions and caveats: Top patient clones used TRBV06 genes more often: 8/27 versus 2/35 in controls. Without putative leukemic clones, patient CD4-sorted repertoires remained more clonal than healthy CD4+ repertoires.

The source is a human donor in good health. The sample was CD4+ T cells from blood buffy coats. This chain joins TRBV4-1 and TRBJ2-5, with 11 bases lining up with TRBD2. The J call may be mistaken, given a closer DNA end match to TRBJ2-7. The CDR3 protein is CASSQDSGRAEYEQYF. CDR3 nucleotide sequence: TGCGCCAGCAGCCAAGATAGCGGGAGGGCGGAGTACGAGCAGTACTTC.